A single sample gave rise to the 25 T cell receptor beta chains below, sequenced in a study of blood T cells in healthy people across ages. The use of a sample-barcoded 5' primer and a J-beta primer mix characterized a second PCR of about 7 to 12 cycles. From the 5' RACE reads, TCRdb called clonotypes with MiXCR, one entry per CDR3 protein. Altogether over 1.5 million distinct CDR3 sequences are present, 40% to 55% being singletons, with the ten largest covering around 2.1%. Sequencing was performed on blood. These receptors all come from a woman between 40 and 55 years old in good health.

This clonotype was seen once. The chain has TRBV6-6 and TRBJ2-3, with D tentatively TRBD2 (7 bases). The CDR3 is 15 residues long. Germline V CDR1 and CDR2: MNHNY, SVGAGI (reference sequence). With 2 bases removed from V and 5 bases from J, the gap between germline ends came to 14 bases. The CDR3 sequence: CASSYTRGAGDTQYF. CDR3 DNA sequence: TGTGCCAGCAGTTACACCCGGGGGGCGGGAGATACGCAGTATTTT.

The CDR3 sequence: CASSSLVGNTEAFF. The CDR3 bases are TGTGCCAGCAGCAGTTTGGTCGGGAACACTGAAGCTTTCTTT. V gene TRBV21-1 combines with J gene TRBJ1-1. TRBV21-1 is assigned pseudogene status. The CDR3 totals 14 residues.

The chain combines TRBV7-2 with TRBJ2-7; D not resolved. Matching the DNA end better, TRBJ2-5 makes the J call doubtful. The germline V gene has CDR1 SGHTA and CDR2 FQGNSA. The CDR3 extends over 14 amino acids. The CDR3 DNA follows: TGTGCCAGCAGCTCCTCCCCTGTGCGAGCGACCCAGTACTTC. Residues: CASSSSPVRATQYF.

The chain recombines TRBV7-2 with TRBJ2-3; possible D gene TRBD2, 6 bases. The length of the CDR3 is 16 residues. Germline CDR1 SGHTA, CDR2 FQGNSA. V lost 1 base to trimming and J lost 5 bases, with 16 bases between them. CDR3 DNA: TGTGCCAGCAGCTTAGGGCTAGCGCAGTTGGGAGATACGCAGTATTTT. It specifies CASSLGLAQLGDTQYF.

The rearrangement links TRBV24-1 to TRBJ2-3; D is uncertain. The germline gives CDR1 KGHDR, CDR2 SFDVKD. The CDR3 consists of 16 residues. V lost 3 bases and J 0 bases, leaving 12 bases between the germline ends. The DNA of the CDR3 is TGTGCCACCAGTGATCCATATAAACTTAGCACAGATACGCAGTATTTT. This encodes CATSDPYKLSTDTQYF.

The chain is built from TRBV29-1 and TRBJ2-7; D is undetermined. The CDR3 is made up of 10 amino acids. Germline V gene sequence: CDR1 SQVTM, CDR2 ANQGSEA. V lost 7 bases and J 4 bases, leaving 8 bases between the germline ends. CDR3: CSDRGYEQYF. CDR3 sequence (DNA): TGCAGCGATCGCGGTTACGAGCAGTACTTC.

This clonotype was detected a few times. The V and J genes are TRBV5-1 and TRBJ1-1; D is perhaps TRBD1 (5 bases). The V gene's germline CDR1 is SGHRS and CDR2 YFSETQ. CDR3 size: 12 residues. Trimming left V 4 bases short and J 10 bases short, with 14 bases between. In DNA, the CDR3 is TGCGCCAGCAGCCAGGCGGGGCTCGGAGCTTTCTTT. Its protein is CASSQAGLGAFF.

V usage is TRBV6-2 or TRBV6-3 and J usage is TRBJ2-3; the D is unclear. Germline V gene lookup returns CDR1 MNHEY and CDR2 SVGEGT. The CDR3 length is 13 residues. Trimming shortened V by 5 bases and J by 9 bases, and 15 bases separated the two germline ends. CDR3 nucleotides: TGTGCCAGCAGTGCAAATTACGAGAGAACGCAGTATTTT. Translated: CASSANYERTQYF.

The chain is built from TRBV5-1 and TRBJ2-5; the match to TRBD2 covers 7 bases. Gene TRBJ2-7 matches the end of the DNA better, so the J call may be wrong. From germline, CDR1 is SGHRS and CDR2 YFSETQ. The CDR3 extends over 14 amino acids. As DNA, the CDR3 is TGCGCCAGCAGCTCCGAGCGGGGTGGGAGCGAGCAGTACTTC. The encoded protein is CASSSERGGSEQYF.

The chain couples TRBV29-1 to TRBJ2-5; 8 nucleotides match TRBD1. J lost 4 bases, V lost 1 base, and 11 bases had no gene match. Germline assignment: CDR1 SQVTM and CDR2 ANQGSEA. This CDR3 comprises 16 residues. The CDR3 nucleotides are TGCAGCGTTGAAGGAAGGGGGCCAGGGGGCGGAGAGACCCAGTACTTC. Protein: CSVEGRGPGGGETQYF.

In regard to this clonotype: This sequence may be a read error, since a much larger clone differs from it by one base. This CDR3 reads CASSRTREQETQYF. The CDR3 DNA reads TGTGCCAGCAGTCGTACTAGGGAGCAAGAGACCCAGTACTTC. The rearrangement links TRBV27 to TRBJ2-5; D is perhaps TRBD2 (5 bases). The length of the CDR3 is 14 residues. The germline V gene encodes CDR1 MNHEY and CDR2 SMNVEV (reference sequence). V was cut by 5 bases and J by 2 bases, with 12 bases left in between.

This clonotype was counted a few times. The rearrangement links TRBV7-2 to TRBJ2-4; no reliable D call. With the DNA end fitting TRBJ2-7 better, the J assignment may be wrong. Germline assignment: CDR1 SGHTA and CDR2 FQGNSA. The CDR3 length is 15 residues. CDR3 bases: TGTGCCAGCAGCTTAATGGGGATAGGCCCCAACGAGCAGTACTTC. Translating gives CASSLMGIGPNEQYF.

The chain combines TRBV9 with TRBJ2-1, with a weak D call TRBD2 (6 bases). CDR1 SGDLS and CDR2 YYNGEE come from the germline V gene. The V gene lost 4 bases and the J gene lost 8 bases, with 13 bases spanning the gap. The length of the CDR3 is 13 residues. The CDR3 region is CASSPLGSDEQFF. The CDR3 nucleotides read TGTGCCAGCAGCCCCCTCGGGAGCGATGAGCAGTTCTTC.

This chain uses TRBV6-5 with TRBJ1-1, with D hard to call. This CDR3 comprises 15 residues. CDR1 is MNHEY and CDR2 is SVGAGI in the germline V gene. Trimming shortened V by 0 bases and J by 0 bases, and 8 bases separated the two germline ends. This chain's CDR3 is CASSYSWVMNTEAFF. CDR3 nucleotides: TGTGCCAGCAGTTACTCATGGGTGATGAACACTGAAGCTTTCTTT.

The gene calls are TRBV15 and TRBJ1-2; D might be TRBD1 (5 bases). V shed 5 bases and J shed 7 bases, with 14 bases lying between them. The length of the CDR3 is 13 residues. The germline CDR1 and CDR2 sequences are LNHNV and YYDKDF (reference sequence). CDR3 sequence: CATSDTGPAGYTF. DNA of the CDR3: TGTGCCACCAGCGACACAGGTCCGGCTGGCTACACCTTC.

The chain couples TRBV6-1 to TRBJ2-3, with a weak D call TRBD1 (5 bases). V lost 5 bases, J lost 6 bases, and 18 bases lay in between. The CDR3 is 15 residues long. Germline assignment: CDR1 MNHNS and CDR2 SASEGT. The CDR3 region has the DNA TGTGCCAGCAGTCTATCTCAGGGCCCCCAGGATACGCAGTATTTT. Translation gives CASSLSQGPQDTQYF.

This clonotype showed up just a few times. The J gene is TRBJ2-4, the V gene TRBV12-3 or TRBV12-4; 12 bases align to TRBD2. The CDR3 covers 14 residues. Trimming removed 2 bases from V and 13 bases from J; junction bases left unmatched: 6. The CDR3 loop is CASSLKLAGGHQYF. The CDR3 bases are TGTGCCAGCAGTTTAAAACTAGCGGGGGGCCACCAGTACTTC.

This clonotype was observed a handful of times. The rearrangement joins TRBV12-3 or TRBV12-4 to TRBJ2-5, with D perhaps TRBD1 or TRBD2 (5 bases each). This CDR3 is 14 amino acids long. V lost 8 bases, J lost 11 bases, and 24 bases lay in between. CDR3 nucleotides: TGTGCCAGCGAGGGACCCCGCATCTACAATGAGCAGTACTTC. Translating it yields CASEGPRIYNEQYF.

The chain's CDR3 is CASSVTLAPTDTQYF. For the CDR3, the DNA is TGCGCCAGCAGCGTAACACTAGCGCCCACAGATACGCAGTATTTT. The V call is TRBV5-1, the J call TRBJ2-3; TRBD2 matches 7 bases. Germline V gene sequence: CDR1 SGHRS, CDR2 YFSETQ. Trimming at V came to 4 bases and at J to 2 bases, leaving 7 bases not matched to a gene. The CDR3 runs to 15 residues.

In its sample, this clonotype was seen many times. The V gene is TRBV14, the J gene TRBJ2-1; 14 bases match TRBD2. The ends lost 7 bases at V and 4 bases at J; junction bases unmatched: 9. The CDR3 covers 17 residues. The V gene's germline CDR1 is SGHDN and CDR2 FVKESK. CDR3 amino acids: CASKGLAGASGYNEQFF. CDR3 bases: TGTGCCAGCAAGGGACTAGCGGGGGCCTCCGGGTACAATGAGCAGTTCTTC. Supplemented by reference TRBV14 and TRBJ2-1, the full variable domain reads EAGVTQFPSHSVIEKGQTVTLRCDPISGHDNLYWYRRVMGKEIKFLLHFVKESKQDESGMPNNRFLAERTGGTYSTLKVQPAELEDSGVYFCASKGLAGASGYNEQFFGPGTRLTVL.

The chain uses TRBV24-1 and TRBJ2-5; D may be TRBD1 (6 bases). This CDR3 is 13 amino acids long. Between the trimmed V and J ends, which lost 3 bases and 5 bases, there was a span of 9 bases. The germline V gene encodes CDR1 KGHDR and CDR2 SFDVKD. CDR3 in amino acids: CATSDITGETQYF. The CDR3 region has the DNA TGTGCCACCAGTGATATAACAGGGGAGACCCAGTACTTC.

J is TRBJ1-1 and V is TRBV6-2 or TRBV6-3, with no clear D. The germline V gene encodes CDR1 MNHEY and CDR2 SVGEGT. V was pared by 2 bases and J by 1 base, with 8 bases between. The CDR3 is 14 amino acids. CDR3 DNA: TGTGCCAGCAGTTACGAGGCAGGGAACACTGAAGCTTTCTTT. Protein product: CASSYEAGNTEAFF.

This chain joins TRBV18 and TRBJ2-7, with TRBD1 matching over 8 bases. Germline CDR1 reads KGHSH; CDR2 reads LQKENI. The CDR3 has 15 residues. With V trimmed by 5 bases and J by 4 bases, 10 bases remained unmatched. The CDR3 here is CASSETGATLYEQYF. Written as DNA, the CDR3 is TGTGCCAGCTCAGAGACAGGGGCGACCCTATACGAGCAGTACTTC. The variable domain in full, with the rest retrieved from reference TRBV18 and TRBJ2-7, is NAGVMQNPRHLVRRRGQEARLRCSPMKGHSHVYWYRQLPEEGLKFMVYLQKENIIDESGMPKERFSAEFPKEGPSILRIQQVVRGDSAAYFCASSETGATLYEQYFGPGTRLTVT.

This chain connects TRBV27 to TRBJ2-2; 9 bases are a match to TRBD1. The germline V gene has CDR1 MNHEY and CDR2 SMNVEV (reference sequence). V was clipped by 6 bases and J by 7 bases; unmatched bases: 9. The CDR3 has 15 residues. The CDR3 DNA is TGTGCCAGCAGCCTAACCGGGACAGGGAACGGGGAGCTGTTTTTT. The encoded protein is CASSLTGTGNGELFF.

This clonotype was recorded at least ten times. This sequence joins TRBV27 and TRBJ1-2, with 10 bases that match TRBD1. After removal of 3 bases from V and 0 bases from J, the junction contained 1 base not matched to a gene. This CDR3 is built from 15 residues. The germline gives CDR1 MNHEY, CDR2 SMNVEV (reference sequence). The CDR3, as DNA: TGTGCCAGCAGTTTCGGACAGGGGGCTAACTATGGCTACACCTTC. This translates into CASSFGQGANYGYTF.